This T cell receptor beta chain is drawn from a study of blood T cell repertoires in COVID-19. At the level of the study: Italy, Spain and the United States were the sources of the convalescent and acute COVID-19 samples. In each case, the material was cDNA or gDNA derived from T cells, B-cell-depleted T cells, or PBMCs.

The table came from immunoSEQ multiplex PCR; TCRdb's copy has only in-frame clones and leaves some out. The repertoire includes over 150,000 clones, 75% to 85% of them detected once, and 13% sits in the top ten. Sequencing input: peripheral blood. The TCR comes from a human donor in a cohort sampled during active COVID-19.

This CDR3 reads CASSPRTGAYEQYF. The CDR3, as DNA: TGTGCCAGCAGCCCCAGGACAGGGGCCTACGAGCAGTACTTC. The J gene is TRBJ2-7, the V gene TRBV7-2; TRBD1 agrees at 9 bases. Germline trimming cut 5 bases from V and 2 bases from J; bases unmatched to any gene: 4. The germline gives CDR1 SGHTA, CDR2 FQGNSA. The CDR3 is 14 amino acids.